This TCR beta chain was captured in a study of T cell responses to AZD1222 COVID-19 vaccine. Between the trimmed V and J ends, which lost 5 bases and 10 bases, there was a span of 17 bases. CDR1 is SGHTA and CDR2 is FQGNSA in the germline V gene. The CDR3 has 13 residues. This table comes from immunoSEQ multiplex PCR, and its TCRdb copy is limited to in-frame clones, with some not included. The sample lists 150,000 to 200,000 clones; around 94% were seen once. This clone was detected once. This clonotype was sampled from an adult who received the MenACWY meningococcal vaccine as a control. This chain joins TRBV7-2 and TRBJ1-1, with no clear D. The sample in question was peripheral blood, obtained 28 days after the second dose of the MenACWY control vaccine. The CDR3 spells CASSDQSSRGAFF. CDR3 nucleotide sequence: TGTGCCAGCAGCGATCAGAGCTCCCGAGGAGCTTTCTTT.